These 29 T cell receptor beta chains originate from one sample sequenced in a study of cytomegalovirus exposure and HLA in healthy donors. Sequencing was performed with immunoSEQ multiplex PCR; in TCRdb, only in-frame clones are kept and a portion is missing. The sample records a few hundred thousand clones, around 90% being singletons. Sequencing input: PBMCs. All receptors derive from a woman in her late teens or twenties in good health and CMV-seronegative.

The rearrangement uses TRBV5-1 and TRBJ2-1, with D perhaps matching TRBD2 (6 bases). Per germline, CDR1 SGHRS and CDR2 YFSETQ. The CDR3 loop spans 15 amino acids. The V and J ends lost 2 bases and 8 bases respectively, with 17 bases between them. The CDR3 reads CASSFAGKFLDEQFF. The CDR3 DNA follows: TGCGCCAGCAGCTTTGCGGGAAAGTTTCTGGATGAGCAGTTCTTC.

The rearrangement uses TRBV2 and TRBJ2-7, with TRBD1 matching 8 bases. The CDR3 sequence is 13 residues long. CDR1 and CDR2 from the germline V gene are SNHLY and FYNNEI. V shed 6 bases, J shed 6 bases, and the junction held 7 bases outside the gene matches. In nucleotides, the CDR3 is TGTGCCAGCAGAGAGACAGGGGTAGGCGAGCAGTACTTC. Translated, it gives CASRETGVGEQYF.

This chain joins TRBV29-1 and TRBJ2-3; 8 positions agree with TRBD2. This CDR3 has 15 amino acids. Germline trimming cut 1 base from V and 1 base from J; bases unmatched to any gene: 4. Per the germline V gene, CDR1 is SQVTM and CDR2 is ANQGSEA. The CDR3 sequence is CSVEGAGGGTDTQYF. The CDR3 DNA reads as TGCAGCGTTGAAGGGGCGGGAGGAGGCACAGATACGCAGTATTTT.

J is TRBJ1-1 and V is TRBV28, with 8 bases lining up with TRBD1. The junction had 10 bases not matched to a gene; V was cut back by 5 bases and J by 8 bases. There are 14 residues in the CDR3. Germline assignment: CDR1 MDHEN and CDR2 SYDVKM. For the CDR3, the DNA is TGTGCCAGCAGTGAGGGACAGGCGTTAATAGAAGCTTTCTTT. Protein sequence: CASSEGQALIEAFF.

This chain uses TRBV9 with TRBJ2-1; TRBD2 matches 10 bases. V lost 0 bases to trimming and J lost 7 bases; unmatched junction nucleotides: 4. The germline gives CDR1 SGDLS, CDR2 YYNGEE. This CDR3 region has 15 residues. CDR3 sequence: CASSVVAGGSNEQFF. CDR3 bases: TGTGCCAGCAGCGTAGTAGCGGGAGGAAGTAATGAGCAGTTCTTC.

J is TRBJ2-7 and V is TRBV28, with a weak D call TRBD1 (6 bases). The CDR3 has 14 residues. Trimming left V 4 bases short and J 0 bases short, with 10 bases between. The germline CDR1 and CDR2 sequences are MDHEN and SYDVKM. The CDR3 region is CASSSGHSSYEQYF. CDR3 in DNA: TGTGCCAGCAGTTCGGGACACAGCTCCTACGAGCAGTACTTC.

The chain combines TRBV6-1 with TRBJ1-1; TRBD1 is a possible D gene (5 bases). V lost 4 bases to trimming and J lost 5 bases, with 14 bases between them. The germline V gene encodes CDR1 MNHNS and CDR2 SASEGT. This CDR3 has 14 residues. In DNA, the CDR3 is TGTGCCAGCAGTGCGGAGGGCGGGGGAACTGAAGCTTTCTTT. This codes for CASSAEGGGTEAFF.

CDR3 in amino acids: CASRPLAGGGNEQFF. In nucleotides, the CDR3 is TGTGCCAGCAGGCCACTAGCGGGAGGAGGTAATGAGCAGTTCTTC. This sequence joins TRBV7-9 and TRBJ2-1; 12 nucleotides match TRBD2. After removal of 6 bases from V and 7 bases from J, the junction contained 7 bases not matched to a gene. In germline, CDR1 is SEHNR, CDR2 FQNEAQ (reference sequence). The CDR3 is 15 residues long.

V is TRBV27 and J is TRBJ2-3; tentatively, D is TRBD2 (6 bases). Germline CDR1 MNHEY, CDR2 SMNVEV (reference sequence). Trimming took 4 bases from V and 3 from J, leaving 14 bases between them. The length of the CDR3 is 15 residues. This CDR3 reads CASSSPRDFTDTQYF. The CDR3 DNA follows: TGTGCCAGCAGTTCACCCCGGGACTTTACAGATACGCAGTATTTT.

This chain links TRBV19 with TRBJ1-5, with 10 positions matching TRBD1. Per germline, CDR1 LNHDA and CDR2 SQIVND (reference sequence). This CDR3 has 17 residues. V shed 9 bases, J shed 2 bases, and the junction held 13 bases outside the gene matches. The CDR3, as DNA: TGTGCCAGCCGACCTGCCGGGACAGGGGTGCGCAATCAGCCCCAGCATTTT. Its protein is CASRPAGTGVRNQPQHF.

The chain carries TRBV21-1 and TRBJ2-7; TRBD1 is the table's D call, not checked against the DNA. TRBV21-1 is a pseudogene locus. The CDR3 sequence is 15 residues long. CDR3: CASSKSLGQPYEQYF. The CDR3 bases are TGTGCCAGCAGCAAATCCCTGGGACAGCCCTACGAGCAGTACTTC.

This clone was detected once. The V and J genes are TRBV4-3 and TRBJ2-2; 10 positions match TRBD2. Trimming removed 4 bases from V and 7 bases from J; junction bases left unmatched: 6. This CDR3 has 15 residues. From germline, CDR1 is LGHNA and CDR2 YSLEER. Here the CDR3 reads CASSLLAGVDGELFF. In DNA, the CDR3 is TGCGCCAGCAGCCTGCTAGCGGGAGTGGACGGGGAGCTGTTTTTT.

In DNA form, the CDR3 reads TGCAGCGCTGCCTTTAGACTTAAGAACACTGAAGCTTTCTTT. Translating it yields CSAAFRLKNTEAFF. The chain couples TRBV29-1 to TRBJ1-1, with D uncertain. Trimming took off 7 bases at V and 1 base at J, with 16 bases between the two ends. Germline assignment: CDR1 SQVTM and CDR2 ANQGSEA. The CDR3 has 14 amino acids.

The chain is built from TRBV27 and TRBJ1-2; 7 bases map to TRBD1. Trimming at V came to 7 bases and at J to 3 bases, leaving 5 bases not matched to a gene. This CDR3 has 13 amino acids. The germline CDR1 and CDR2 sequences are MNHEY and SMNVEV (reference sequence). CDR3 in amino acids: CASTAQGDYGYTF. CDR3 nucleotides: TGTGCCAGCACCGCTCAGGGGGACTATGGCTACACCTTC.

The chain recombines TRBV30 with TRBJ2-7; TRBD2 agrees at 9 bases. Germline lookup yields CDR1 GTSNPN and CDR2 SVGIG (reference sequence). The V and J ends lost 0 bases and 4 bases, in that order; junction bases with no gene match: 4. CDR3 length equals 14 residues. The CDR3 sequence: CAWSVGLALYEQYF. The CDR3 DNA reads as TGTGCCTGGAGTGTAGGACTAGCGCTTTACGAGCAGTACTTC.

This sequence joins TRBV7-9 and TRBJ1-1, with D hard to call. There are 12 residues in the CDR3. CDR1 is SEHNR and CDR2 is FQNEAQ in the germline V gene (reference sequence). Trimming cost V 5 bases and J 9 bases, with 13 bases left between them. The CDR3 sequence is CASSPPGLKAFF. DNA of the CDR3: TGTGCCAGCAGCCCCCCTGGACTCAAAGCTTTCTTT.

The CDR3 DNA sequence: TGTGCCAGCAACGGTGTCGATCCCTCCTACGAGCAGTACTTC. Its translation: CASNGVDPSYEQYF. This rearrangement joins TRBV28 to TRBJ2-7; D unresolved. The CDR3 length is 14 residues. The V and J ends lost 7 bases and 0 bases respectively, with 13 bases between them. From germline, CDR1 is MDHEN and CDR2 SYDVKM. The full variable domain, with the rest looked up from reference TRBV28 and TRBJ2-7, is DVKVTQSSRYLVKRTGEKVFLECVQDMDHENMFWYRQDPGLGLRLIYFSYDVKMKEKGDIPEGYSVSREKKERFSLILESASTNQTSMYLCASNGVDPSYEQYFGPGTRLTVT.

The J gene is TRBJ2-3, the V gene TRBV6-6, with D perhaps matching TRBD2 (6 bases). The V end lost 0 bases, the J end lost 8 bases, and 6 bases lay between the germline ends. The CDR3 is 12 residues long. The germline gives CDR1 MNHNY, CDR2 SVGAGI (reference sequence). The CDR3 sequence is CASSYSGGTQYF. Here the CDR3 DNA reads TGTGCCAGCAGTTACTCGGGAGGTACGCAGTATTTT.

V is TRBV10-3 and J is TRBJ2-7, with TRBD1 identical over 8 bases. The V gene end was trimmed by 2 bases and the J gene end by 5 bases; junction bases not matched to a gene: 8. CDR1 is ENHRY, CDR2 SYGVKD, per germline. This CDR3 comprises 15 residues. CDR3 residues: CAISEGRGPPDEQYF. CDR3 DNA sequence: TGTGCCATCAGTGAGGGCAGGGGGCCTCCAGACGAGCAGTACTTC.

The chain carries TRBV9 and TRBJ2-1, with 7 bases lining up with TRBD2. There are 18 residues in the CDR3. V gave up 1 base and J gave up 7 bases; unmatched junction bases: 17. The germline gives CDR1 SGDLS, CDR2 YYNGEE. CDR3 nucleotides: TGTGCCAGCAGCGTACAGGCGGGAGTTGAATGGGAGGGGAATGAGCAGTTCTTC. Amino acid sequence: CASSVQAGVEWEGNEQFF.

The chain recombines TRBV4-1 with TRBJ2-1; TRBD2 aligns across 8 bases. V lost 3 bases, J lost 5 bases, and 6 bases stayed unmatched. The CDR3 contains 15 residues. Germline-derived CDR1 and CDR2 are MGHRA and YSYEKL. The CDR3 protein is CASSHSGSKNNEQFF. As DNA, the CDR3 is TGCGCCAGCAGCCACAGCGGGAGTAAAAACAATGAGCAGTTCTTC.

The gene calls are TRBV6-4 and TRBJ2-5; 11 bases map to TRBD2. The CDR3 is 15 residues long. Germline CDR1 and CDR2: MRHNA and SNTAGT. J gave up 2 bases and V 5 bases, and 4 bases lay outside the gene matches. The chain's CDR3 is CASSPGTSGQETQYF. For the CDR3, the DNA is TGTGCCAGCAGTCCCGGGACTAGCGGACAAGAGACCCAGTACTTC.

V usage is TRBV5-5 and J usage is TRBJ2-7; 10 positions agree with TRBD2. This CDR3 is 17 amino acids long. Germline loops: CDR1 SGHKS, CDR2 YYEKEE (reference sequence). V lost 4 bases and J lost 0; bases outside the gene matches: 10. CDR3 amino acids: CASSAGTSVLLSYEQYF. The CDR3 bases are TGTGCCAGCAGCGCGGGGACTAGCGTACTCCTCTCCTACGAGCAGTACTTC.

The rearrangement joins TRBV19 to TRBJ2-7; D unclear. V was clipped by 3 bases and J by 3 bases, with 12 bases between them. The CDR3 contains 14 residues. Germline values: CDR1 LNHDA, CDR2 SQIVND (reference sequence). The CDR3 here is CASSIGAVDYEQYF. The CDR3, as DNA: TGTGCCAGTAGTATTGGCGCGGTAGACTACGAGCAGTACTTC. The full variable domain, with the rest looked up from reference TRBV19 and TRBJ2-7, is DGGITQSPKYLFRKEGQNVTLSCEQNLNHDAMYWYRQDPGQGLRLIYYSQIVNDFQKGDIAEGYSVSREKKESFPLTVTSAQKNPTAFYLCASSIGAVDYEQYFGPGTRLTVT.

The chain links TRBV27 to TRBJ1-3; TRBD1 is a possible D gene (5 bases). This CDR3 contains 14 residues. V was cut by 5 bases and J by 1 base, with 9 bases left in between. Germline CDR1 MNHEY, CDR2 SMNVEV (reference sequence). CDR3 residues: CASSPRGSGNTIYF. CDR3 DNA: TGTGCCAGCAGTCCACGGGGGTCTGGAAACACCATATATTTT.

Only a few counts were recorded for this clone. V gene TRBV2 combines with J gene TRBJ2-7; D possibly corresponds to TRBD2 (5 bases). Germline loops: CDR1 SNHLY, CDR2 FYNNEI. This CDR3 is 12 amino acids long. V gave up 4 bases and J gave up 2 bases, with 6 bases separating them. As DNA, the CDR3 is TGTGCCAGCAGTGGGACTGCCTACGAGCAGTACTTC. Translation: CASSGTAYEQYF.

The CDR3 protein is CASSFSGGDYNEQFF. The CDR3 coding sequence is TGTGCCAGCAGCTTTAGCGGGGGGGACTACAATGAGCAGTTCTTC. V and J are TRBV7-2 and TRBJ2-1, with TRBD2 identical over 11 bases. The CDR3 sequence is 15 residues long. In germline, CDR1 is SGHTA, CDR2 FQGNSA. The V segment lost 3 bases and the J segment 3 bases; nucleotides outside the gene matches: 1.

CDR3 DNA: TGTGCCAGCAGTGAACGGAGTCCCGCTAGTTGGCGGGAGAGTTGGGCCGAGCAGTACTTC. This gives the protein CASSERSPASWRESWAEQYF. This chain connects TRBV2 to TRBJ2-7; TRBD2 aligns across 7 bases. V was pared by 2 bases and J by 6 bases, with 25 bases of the junction left unmatched. The CDR3 runs to 20 residues. Germline loops: CDR1 SNHLY, CDR2 FYNNEI. Full variable domain (missing parts from reference TRBV2 and TRBJ2-7): EPEVTQTPSHQVTQMGQEVILRCVPISNHLYFYWYRQILGQKVEFLVSFYNNEISEKSEIFDDQFSVERPDGSNFTLKIRSTKLEDSAMYFCASSERSPASWRESWAEQYFGPGTRLTVT.

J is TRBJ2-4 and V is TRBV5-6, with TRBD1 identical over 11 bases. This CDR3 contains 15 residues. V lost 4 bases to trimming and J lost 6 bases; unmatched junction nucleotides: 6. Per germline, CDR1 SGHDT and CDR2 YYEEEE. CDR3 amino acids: CASSVDRGLRNIQYF. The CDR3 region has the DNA TGTGCCAGCAGCGTGGACAGGGGGCTTAGAAACATTCAGTACTTC.